A selection of T cell receptor beta chains follows, all from one sample in a study of cytomegalovirus exposure and HLA in healthy donors. Clones were read by immunoSEQ multiplex PCR, and TCRdb kept only the in-frame ones, dropping some. The sample includes 95,000 to 100,000 clones, approximately 85% seen only once; the top ten take about 3.6%. The sequenced sample was PBMCs. The receptors come from a man aged 25 to 40 in good health and CMV-seronegative. CDR3s include the opening cysteine and the closing phenylalanine or tryptophan. The D gene is left open where the match is weak. The size of a clone is reported for some rows only, either as once, few or many, or as a class for expanded clones.

J gene,V gene,D gene,clone size,CDR3 length,CDR3 DNA,CDR3 protein
TRBJ2-5,TRBV7-9,TRBD2,NA,17,TGTGCCAGCACCTTATCCCGACTAGCGGATCAGCAAGAGACCCAGTACTTC,CASTLSRLADQQETQYF
TRBJ2-1,TRBV7-9,NA,NA,16,TGTGCCAGCAGCTCGGCTGGGGGGAAGTCCTACAATGAGCAGTTCTTC,CASSSAGGKSYNEQFF
TRBJ2-5,TRBV29-1,NA,NA,15,TGCAGCGTTGTTAGTCTTGCGGCACATAAAGAGACCCAGTACTTC,CSVVSLAAHKETQYF
TRBJ2-7,TRBV6-5,NA,once,11,TGTGCCAGCAGTCGAGCCGGGGAGCAGTACTTC,CASSRAGEQYF
TRBJ2-1,TRBV5-4,TRBD2,NA,16,TGTGCCAGCAGCCCCGGTAGCGGGAGGATGACGAATGAGCAGTTCTTC,CASSPGSGRMTNEQFF
TRBJ2-5,TRBV25-1,TRBD2,once,14,TGTGCCAGCAGTGGGCTAGCGGGAGGGGAGACCCAGTACTTC,CASSGLAGGETQYF
TRBJ2-7,TRBV11-2,TRBD2,NA,15,TGTGCCAGCAGCTCAGGACTAGCGGGAGCCTCCGAGCAGTACTTC,CASSSGLAGASEQYF
TRBJ2-5,TRBV11-2,TRBD2,NA,16,TGTGCCAGCAGCTTAGGACTAGCGGGAGTTGGAGAGACCCAGTACTTC,CASSLGLAGVGETQYF
TRBJ1-1,TRBV10-3,TRBD1,NA,16,TGTGCCATCAGCCAGACAGGGAGGTCGATGAACACTGAAGCTTTCTTT,CAISQTGRSMNTEAFF
TRBJ2-1,TRBV28,NA,NA,12,TGTGCCAGCAGTTTAGTGAGGAATGAGCAGTTCTTC,CASSLVRNEQFF
TRBJ2-3,TRBV7-9,NA,NA,13,TGTGCCAGCAGCTTCCGCGGAACAGATACGCAGTATTTT,CASSFRGTDTQYF
TRBJ2-5,TRBV7-9,TRBD2,NA,16,TGTGCCAGCAGCAGCAGACTAGCGGGAGCCCGAGAGACCCAGTACTTC,CASSSRLAGARETQYF
TRBJ1-4,TRBV2,TRBD1,NA,17,TGTGCCAGCACCAGACGACAGGGGGAGGCAACTAATGAAAAACTGTTTTTT,CASTRRQGEATNEKLFF
TRBJ2-7,TRBV7-3,NA,few,13,TGTGCCAGCAGCTTAACGAGAGGGAAAGAGCAGTACTTC,CASSLTRGKEQYF
TRBJ1-2,TRBV5-6,NA,NA,14,TGTGCCAGCAGCTTGGTAGATCGGGATTATGGCTACACCTTC,CASSLVDRDYGYTF
TRBJ2-2,TRBV27,TRBD1,NA,16,TGTGCCAGCAGCAGAAGGGACAGGGGAATTGGCGGGGAGCTGTTTTTT,CASSRRDRGIGGELFF
TRBJ2-7,TRBV7-9,TRBD1,NA,13,TGTGCCAGCAGCTTCACGGGACAGGGCGAGCAGTACTTC,CASSFTGQGEQYF
TRBJ2-5,TRBV10-3,TRBD1,NA,12,TGTGCCACGCGACAGGGGGAAGAGACCCAGTACTTC,CATRQGEETQYF
TRBJ2-2,TRBV7-2,TRBD1,once,16,TGTGCCAGCATCCCCCGACGGGACAGCCCCACCGGGGAGCTGTTTTTT,CASIPRRDSPTGELFF
TRBJ2-1,TRBV15,TRBD2,few,14,TGTGCCACCAGCAGAGCGGGACTAGACAATGAGCAGTTCTTC,CATSRAGLDNEQFF
TRBJ2-2,TRBV11-1,NA,NA,18,TGTGCCAGCAGCTTAGGCCGATCGGGCTACAGACTAGGCGGGGAGCTGTTTTTT,CASSLGRSGYRLGGELFF
TRBJ2-1,TRBV5-1,NA,NA,15,TGCGCCAGCAGCTTGGGGTCCAGCTCCTACAATGAGCAGTTCTTC,CASSLGSSSYNEQFF
TRBJ1-2,TRBV5-6,NA,NA,17,TGTGCCAGCAGCTCATTGGGGCAGGTCGGAATTTACTATGGCTACACCTTC,CASSSLGQVGIYYGYTF
TRBJ2-5,TRBV5-1,TRBD2,NA,16,TGCGCCAGCAGCTTGGAAGCGGGGGGGTTTAGAGAGACCCAGTACTTC,CASSLEAGGFRETQYF
TRBJ2-5,TRBV7-2,TRBD1,NA,13,TGTGCCAGCAGCAAACAGGGGGCTGAGACCCAGTACTTC,CASSKQGAETQYF
TRBJ2-2,TRBV2,NA,NA,15,TGTGCCAGCAGTGACAGGACACTGAACACCGGGGAGCTGTTTTTT,CASSDRTLNTGELFF
TRBJ2-7,TRBV27,NA,NA,10,TGTGCCAGCAATAACTACGAGCAGTACTTC,CASNNYEQYF
TRBJ2-2,TRBV10-2,NA,once,16,TGCGCCAGCAGTGAGTCTCACAGGGTTTACACCGGGGAGCTGTTTTTT,CASSESHRVYTGELFF
TRBJ2-7,TRBV6-5,TRBD1,NA,14,TGTGCCAGCAGTCCGACAGGGGATATCGACGAGCAGTACTTC,CASSPTGDIDEQYF
TRBJ1-5,TRBV27,TRBD1,NA,15,TGTGCCAGCAGTTTAATCGGGACAGTTCCTCAGCCCCAGCATTTT,CASSLIGTVPQPQHF
TRBJ1-1,TRBV30,NA,NA,13,TGTGCCTGGAGCCCACAGGGATACACTGAAGCTTTCTTT,CAWSPQGYTEAFF
TRBJ1-3,TRBV6-5,NA,once,15,TGTGCCAGCAGCCCGCCCCCCGGGTCTGGAAACACCATATATTTT,CASSPPPGSGNTIYF
TRBJ1-1,TRBV28,TRBD1,NA,18,TGTGCCAGCAGTTTATCAGGGACAGGGCGGAGTTTGAACACTGAAGCTTTCTTT,CASSLSGTGRSLNTEAFF
TRBJ2-7,TRBV7-3,NA,NA,13,TGTGCCAGCAGCTTATACGGGTCCTACGAGCAGTACTTC,CASSLYGSYEQYF
TRBJ1-1,TRBV6-5,NA,NA,15,TGTGCCAGCAGTTACTCGGCCAGGGGAAACACTGAAGCTTTCTTT,CASSYSARGNTEAFF
TRBJ1-2,TRBV4-1,NA,NA,13,TGCGCCAGCAGCCAAGGCCGGAGCTATGGCTACACCTTC,CASSQGRSYGYTF
TRBJ2-7,TRBV6-6,TRBD1,NA,14,TGTGCCAGCAGTTACGGGGGACAGTCCTACGAGCAGTACTTC,CASSYGGQSYEQYF
TRBJ1-6,TRBV30,NA,NA,12,TGTGCCTGGAACAGGGACCATTCACCCCTCCACTTT,CAWNRDHSPLHF
TRBJ2-7,TRBV5-8,NA,once,14,TGTGCCAGCAGCTTAATGGTTAGAGCCTACGAGCAGTACTTC,CASSLMVRAYEQYF
TRBJ1-5,TRBV4-1,TRBD1,NA,16,TGCGCCAGCAGGGCAGTGGGGACAGATAGCAATCAGCCCCAGCATTTT,CASRAVGTDSNQPQHF
TRBJ2-7,TRBV10-2,NA,NA,14,TGCGCCAGCAGTGTGTCTTCTATCTCCTACGAGCAGTACTTC,CASSVSSISYEQYF
TRBJ2-4,TRBV19,NA,NA,15,TGTGCCAGTAGTCACCCCAGGGTAGACAAAAACATTCAGTACTTC,CASSHPRVDKNIQYF
TRBJ2-6,TRBV9,NA,NA,17,TGTGCCAGCAGCGTAGGAGAAGGGGGTTCTGGGGCCAACGTCCTGACTTTC,CASSVGEGGSGANVLTF
TRBJ2-2,TRBV7-9,NA,NA,15,TGTGCCAGCAGCTCCTTGCGGCCTAACACCGGGGAGCTGTTTTTT,CASSSLRPNTGELFF
TRBJ2-7,TRBV4-1,TRBD1,NA,15,TGCGCCAGCAGCCAAGTTGGGACAGGTCTCCGCGAGCAGTACTTC,CASSQVGTGLREQYF
TRBJ2-7,TRBV6-6,TRBD2,NA,14,TGTGCCACCTGGGCTAGCGGGGATAACTACGAGCAGTACTTC,CATWASGDNYEQYF
TRBJ2-7,TRBV5-4,NA,NA,15,TGTGCCAGCAGTCAAGCGGAAACCCTCTCCTACGAGCAGTACTTC,CASSQAETLSYEQYF
TRBJ1-2,TRBV5-4,NA,NA,13,TGTGCCAGCAGCTTGCGCGGGTTGGCTGGCTACACCTTC,CASSLRGLAGYTF
TRBJ2-1,TRBV10-3,NA,NA,14,TGTGCCATCGGGTATCGGACACCCTACAATGAGCAGTTCTTC,CAIGYRTPYNEQFF
TRBJ1-4,TRBV7-9,TRBD1,NA,16,TGTGCCAGCAGCCTGGGACAGGATAGAACTAATGAAAAACTGTTTTTT,CASSLGQDRTNEKLFF